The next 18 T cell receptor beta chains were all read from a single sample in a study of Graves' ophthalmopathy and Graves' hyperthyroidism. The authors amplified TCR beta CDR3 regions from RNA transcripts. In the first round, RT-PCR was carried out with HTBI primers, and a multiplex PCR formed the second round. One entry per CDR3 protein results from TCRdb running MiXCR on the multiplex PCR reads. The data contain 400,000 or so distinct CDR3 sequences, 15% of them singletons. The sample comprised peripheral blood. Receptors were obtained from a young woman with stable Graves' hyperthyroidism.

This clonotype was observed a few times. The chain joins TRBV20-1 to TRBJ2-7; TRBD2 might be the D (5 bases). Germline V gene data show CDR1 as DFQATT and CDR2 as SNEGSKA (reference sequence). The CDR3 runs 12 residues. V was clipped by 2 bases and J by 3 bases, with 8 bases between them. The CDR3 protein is CSARRDDYEQYF. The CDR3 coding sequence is TGCAGTGCTAGACGGGATGACTACGAGCAGTACTTC.

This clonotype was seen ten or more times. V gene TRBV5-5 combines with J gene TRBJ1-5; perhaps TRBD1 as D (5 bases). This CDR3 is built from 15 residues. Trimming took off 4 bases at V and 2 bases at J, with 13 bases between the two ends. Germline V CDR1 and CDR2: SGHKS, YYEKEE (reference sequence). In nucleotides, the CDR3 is TGTGCCAGCAGCCTGGGGGTGGCGGGCAATCAGCCCCAGCATTTT. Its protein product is CASSLGVAGNQPQHF.

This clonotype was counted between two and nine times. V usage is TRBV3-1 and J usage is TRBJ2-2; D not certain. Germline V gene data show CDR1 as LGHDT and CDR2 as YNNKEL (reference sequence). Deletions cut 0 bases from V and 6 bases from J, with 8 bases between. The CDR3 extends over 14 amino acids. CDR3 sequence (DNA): TGTGCCAGCAGCCAAGATTTCCGCGCCGGGGAGCTGTTTTTT. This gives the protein CASSQDFRAGELFF.

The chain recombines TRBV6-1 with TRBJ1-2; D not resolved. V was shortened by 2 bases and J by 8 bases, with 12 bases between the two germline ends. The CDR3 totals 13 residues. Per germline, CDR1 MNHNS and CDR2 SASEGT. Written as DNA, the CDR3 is TGTGCCAGCAGTGAAATGACCCCGGTCGGCTACACCTTC. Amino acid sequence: CASSEMTPVGYTF.

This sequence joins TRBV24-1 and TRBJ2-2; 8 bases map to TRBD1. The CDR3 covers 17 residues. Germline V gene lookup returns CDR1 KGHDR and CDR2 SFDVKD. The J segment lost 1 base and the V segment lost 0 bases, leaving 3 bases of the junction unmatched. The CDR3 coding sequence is TGTGCCACCAGTGATTTGGGGACAGGAATGAACACCGGGGAGCTGTTTTTT. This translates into CATSDLGTGMNTGELFF.

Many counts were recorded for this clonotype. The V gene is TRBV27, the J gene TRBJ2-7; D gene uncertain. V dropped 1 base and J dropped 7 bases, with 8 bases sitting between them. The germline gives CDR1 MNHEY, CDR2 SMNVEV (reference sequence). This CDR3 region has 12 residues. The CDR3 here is CASSLLGEEQYF. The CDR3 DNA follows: TGTGCCAGCAGTTTATTGGGCGAAGAGCAGTACTTC.

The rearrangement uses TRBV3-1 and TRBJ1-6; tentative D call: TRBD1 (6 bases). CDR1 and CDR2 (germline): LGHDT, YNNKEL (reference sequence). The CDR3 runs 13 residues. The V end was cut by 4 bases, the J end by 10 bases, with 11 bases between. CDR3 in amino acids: CASSRGRGSPLHF. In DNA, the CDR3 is TGTGCCAGCAGCCGAGGCAGGGGCTCACCCCTCCACTTT.

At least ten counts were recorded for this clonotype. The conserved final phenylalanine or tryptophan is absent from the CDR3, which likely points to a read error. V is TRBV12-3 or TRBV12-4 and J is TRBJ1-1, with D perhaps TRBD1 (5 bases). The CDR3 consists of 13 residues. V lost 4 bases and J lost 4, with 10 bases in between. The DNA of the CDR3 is TGTGCCAGCAGTTGGACATCGGGCACTGAAGCTTTCATT. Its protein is CASSWTSGTEAFI.

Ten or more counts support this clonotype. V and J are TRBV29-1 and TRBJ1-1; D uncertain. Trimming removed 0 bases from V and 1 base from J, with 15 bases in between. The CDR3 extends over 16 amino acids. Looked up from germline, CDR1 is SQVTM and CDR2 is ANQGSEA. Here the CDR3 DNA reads TGCAGCGTTGAAGATCCTTTTGGAGGTTCGAACACTGAAGCTTTCTTT. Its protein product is CSVEDPFGGSNTEAFF.

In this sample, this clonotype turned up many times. Here the CDR3 reads CASSQPGTSYNSPLHF. DNA for the CDR3: TGTGCCAGCAGCCAACCCGGGACGTCATATAATTCACCCCTCCACTTT. The genes are TRBV3-1 and TRBJ1-6; maybe TRBD1 (5 bases). CDR3 length equals 16 residues. V was clipped by 2 bases and J by 4 bases, with 12 bases between them. Germline assignment: CDR1 LGHDT and CDR2 YNNKEL (reference sequence).

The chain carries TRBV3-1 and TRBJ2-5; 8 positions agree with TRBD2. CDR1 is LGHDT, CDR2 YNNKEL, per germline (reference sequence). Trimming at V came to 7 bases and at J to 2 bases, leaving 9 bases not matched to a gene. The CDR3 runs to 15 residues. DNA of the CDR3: TGTGCCAGCAACTTCGGGACTAGTTCTCAAGAGACCCAGTACTTC. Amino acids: CASNFGTSSQETQYF.

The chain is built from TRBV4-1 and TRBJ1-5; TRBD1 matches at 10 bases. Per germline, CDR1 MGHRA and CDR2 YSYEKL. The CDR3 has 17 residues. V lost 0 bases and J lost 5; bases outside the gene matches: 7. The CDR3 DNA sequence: TGCGCCAGCAGCCAAGAGGGGACAGGGGCTCCATATCAGCCCCAGCATTTT. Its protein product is CASSQEGTGAPYQPQHF.

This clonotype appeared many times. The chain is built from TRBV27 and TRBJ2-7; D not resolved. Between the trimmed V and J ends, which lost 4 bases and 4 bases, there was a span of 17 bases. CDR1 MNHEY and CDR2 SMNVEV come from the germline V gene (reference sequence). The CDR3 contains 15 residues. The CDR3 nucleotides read TGTGCCAGCAGTTCACGAGGTACCCACTTATACGAGCAGTACTTC. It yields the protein CASSSRGTHLYEQYF.

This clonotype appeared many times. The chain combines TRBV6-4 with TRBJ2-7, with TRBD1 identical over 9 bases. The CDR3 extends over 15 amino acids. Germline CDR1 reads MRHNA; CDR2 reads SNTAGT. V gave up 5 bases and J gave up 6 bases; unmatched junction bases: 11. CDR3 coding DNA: TGTGCCAGCAGTCCAACAGGGGGCATCGGTCGCGAGCAGTACTTC. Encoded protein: CASSPTGGIGREQYF.

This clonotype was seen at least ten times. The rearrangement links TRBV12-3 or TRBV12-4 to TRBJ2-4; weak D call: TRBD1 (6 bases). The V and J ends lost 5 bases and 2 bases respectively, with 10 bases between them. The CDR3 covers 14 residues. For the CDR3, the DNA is TGTGCCAGCAGTCTAAGGGGGTCCAAAAACATTCAGTACTTC. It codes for CASSLRGSKNIQYF.

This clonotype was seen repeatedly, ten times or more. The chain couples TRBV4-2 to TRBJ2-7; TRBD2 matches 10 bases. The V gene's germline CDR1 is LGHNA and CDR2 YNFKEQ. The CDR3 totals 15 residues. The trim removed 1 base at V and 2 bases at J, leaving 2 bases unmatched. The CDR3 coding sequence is TGTGCCAGCAGCCAAGTAGCGGGGGGACCCTACGAGCAGTACTTC. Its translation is CASSQVAGGPYEQYF.

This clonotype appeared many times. The CDR3 here is CSARPTTGPETQYF. The CDR3 DNA sequence: TGCAGTGCGAGACCAACCACAGGTCCCGAGACCCAGTACTTC. The chain couples TRBV20-1 to TRBJ2-5; D perhaps matches TRBD1 (5 bases). Trimming shortened V by 6 bases and J by 5 bases, and 19 bases separated the two germline ends. From germline, CDR1 is DFQATT and CDR2 SNEGSKA (reference sequence). CDR3 length equals 14 residues.

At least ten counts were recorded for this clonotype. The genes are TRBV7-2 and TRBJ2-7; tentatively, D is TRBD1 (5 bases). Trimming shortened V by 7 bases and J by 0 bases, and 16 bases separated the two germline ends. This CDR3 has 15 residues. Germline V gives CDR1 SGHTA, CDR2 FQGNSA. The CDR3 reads CASTPAQGPSYEQYF. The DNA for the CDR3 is TGTGCCAGCACTCCAGCCCAGGGTCCCTCCTACGAGCAGTACTTC.